Presented here are 21 T cell receptor beta chains from one specimen sequenced in a study of metastatic and nonmetastatic thyroid tumors. TCRdb used MiXCR to call clones anew from the PCR reads. The sample has approximately 30,000 clones, around a sixth seen once. No treatment had been given to any patient before thyroid surgery. Material: blood. These receptors originate from a male donor with papillary thyroid cancer or a benign thyroid nodule (not recorded which). Some clones in this sample may be carry-over from other donors' samples.

In this sample, this clone turned up a few times. The chain links TRBV30 to TRBJ2-3; TRBD1 aligns across 7 bases. The CDR3 sequence is 11 residues long. Germline lookup yields CDR1 GTSNPN and CDR2 SVGIG (reference sequence). J was trimmed by 10 bases and V by 4 bases; bases with no gene match: 5. DNA for the CDR3: TGTGCCTGGATCTACAGGGGCGCGCAGTATTTT. Protein sequence: CAWIYRGAQYF.

This clone turned up a few times. The CDR3 here is CASSEGGYNEQFF. The CDR3 DNA reads as TGTGCCAGCAGTGAAGGGGGCTACAATGAGCAGTTCTTC. The chain has TRBV2 and TRBJ2-1; no firm D call. The CDR3 spans 13 residues. CDR1 is SNHLY and CDR2 is FYNNEI in the germline V gene. With 1 base removed from V and 3 bases from J, the gap between germline ends came to 4 bases.

This clone was detected only a few times. V gene TRBV6-1 combines with J gene TRBJ2-5; TRBD2 agrees at 7 bases. The CDR3 is 14 amino acids. Per germline, CDR1 MNHNS and CDR2 SASEGT. Trimming took 6 bases from V and 3 from J; bases not matched to a gene: 7. In DNA form, the CDR3 reads TGTGCCAGCAGGAAGGGACTACTCGAAGAGACCCAGTACTTC. Amino acids: CASRKGLLEETQYF.

This clone was detected ten times or more. The V gene is TRBV27, the J gene TRBJ1-2; 7 nucleotides agree with TRBD1. Trimming cost V 6 bases and J 5 bases; bases outside gene matches: 18. The CDR3 is 17 residues long. CDR1 is MNHEY and CDR2 is SMNVEV in the germline V gene (reference sequence). CDR3 sequence: CASSKSGGTEGLYGYTF. DNA for the CDR3: TGTGCCAGCAGCAAGTCGGGCGGGACAGAGGGCCTTTATGGCTACACCTTC.

This clone was recorded many times. V and J are TRBV7-2 and TRBJ2-7, with D possibly TRBD1 on 6 matching bases. CDR1 SGHTA and CDR2 FQGNSA come from the germline V gene. This CDR3 is built from 14 residues. V lost 5 bases and J 5 bases, leaving 16 bases between the germline ends. This CDR3 reads CASSRTVQINEQYF. In nucleotides, the CDR3 is TGTGCCAGCAGCCGGACAGTTCAGATAAACGAGCAGTACTTC.

This clone showed up just a few times. This rearrangement joins TRBV13 to TRBJ1-4; no clear D. This CDR3 has 16 amino acids. The ends were cut back, 5 bases at V and 3 bases at J, with 16 bases in the middle. Looked up from germline, CDR1 is PRHDT and CDR2 is FYEKMQ (reference sequence). CDR3: CASSARVSVANEKLFF. The CDR3 DNA follows: TGTGCCAGCAGCGCCCGAGTGTCGGTGGCTAATGAAAAACTGTTTTTT.

Remarks on this clone: A read error may produce the germline difference seen at one junction end. CDR3 loop: CASGESRGANYGYTF. The CDR3 DNA reads as TGTGCCAGCGGTGAATCGAGGGGGGCGAACTATGGCTACACCTTC. J is TRBJ1-2 and V is TRBV2; a weak D match, TRBD1 (6 bases). The CDR3 sequence is 15 residues long. Germline CDR1 is SNHLY and CDR2 is FYNNEI.

Comment on this clone: At one of its ends the junction is not consistent with the germline gene, which may arise from a read error. The rearrangement links TRBV5-8 to TRBJ2-7; 7 bases are a match to TRBD1. The germline CDR1 and CDR2 sequences are SGHTS and YDEGEE. CDR3 length equals 14 residues. CDR3 in DNA: TGTGCCAGCAGAGGCGACAGGGCTCGGGACGAGAAGTACTTC. Its protein is CASRGDRARDEKYF.

This clone was seen repeatedly, ten times or more. Given a much more abundant clone one base away, this may be a read error. The V and J genes are TRBV5-1 and TRBJ2-5, with 7 nucleotides matching TRBD2. Germline V gene data show CDR1 as SGHRS and CDR2 as YFSETQ. CDR3 length: 14 amino acids. With V trimmed by 5 bases and J by 4 bases, 8 bases remained unmatched. CDR3 DNA: TGCGCCAGCAGTTCGGGCGGGAGAGCAGAGACCCAGTACTTC. The encoded protein is CASSSGGRAETQYF.

This clone was detected many times. The chain combines TRBV7-6 with TRBJ2-7; 9 positions agree with TRBD1. The germline gives CDR1 SGHVS, CDR2 FNYEAQ. Trimming removed 1 base from V and 2 bases from J; junction bases left unmatched: 0. CDR3 length: 14 amino acids. The DNA for the CDR3 is TGTGCCAGCAGCTTAGGACAGGGGGCCTACGAGCAGTACTTC. Its protein product is CASSLGQGAYEQYF. The variable domain in full, with the rest retrieved from reference TRBV7-6 and TRBJ2-7, is GAGVSQSPRYKVTKRGQDVALRCDPISGHVSLYWYRQALGQGPEFLTYFNYEAQQDKSGLPNDRFSAERPEGSISTLTIQRTEQRDSAMYRCASSLGQGAYEQYFGPGTRLTVT.

Many counts were recorded for this clone. The V gene is TRBV19, the J gene TRBJ2-1, with TRBD1 identical over 11 bases. Germline V gives CDR1 LNHDA, CDR2 SQIVND (reference sequence). This CDR3 is built from 17 residues. The J segment lost 8 bases and the V segment lost 5 bases, leaving 14 bases of the junction unmatched. CDR3 residues: CASSAPPGQGGWDEQFF. The CDR3 nucleotides are TGTGCCAGTAGTGCCCCCCCGGGACAGGGGGGATGGGATGAGCAGTTCTTC.

At least ten counts were recorded for this clone. This chain connects TRBV27 to TRBJ1-1; 9 nucleotides align to TRBD1. Germline V CDR1 and CDR2: MNHEY, SMNVEV (reference sequence). The junction had 9 bases not matched to a gene; V was cut back by 6 bases and J by 4 bases. This CDR3 has 15 residues. CDR3 loop: CASSRDRAEATEAFF. CDR3 coding DNA: TGTGCCAGCAGCCGGGACAGGGCTGAGGCCACTGAAGCTTTCTTT.

This clone came up many times. The chain recombines TRBV2 with TRBJ1-1, with 7 bases lining up with TRBD1. Trimming at V came to 5 bases and at J to 2 bases, leaving 5 bases not matched to a gene. Germline V gene sequence: CDR1 SNHLY, CDR2 FYNNEI. The CDR3 is 14 residues long. CDR3 loop: CASSITGVNTEAFF. The CDR3 DNA follows: TGTGCCAGCAGTATAACAGGGGTAAACACTGAAGCTTTCTTT.

This clone was seen ten or more times. The rearrangement links TRBV7-3 to TRBJ2-1, with 8 bases fitting TRBD2. This CDR3 has 15 residues. The V segment lost 1 base and the J segment 3 bases; nucleotides outside the gene matches: 2. CDR1 is SGHTA and CDR2 is FQGTGA in the germline V gene. CDR3 nucleotide sequence: TGTGCCAGCAGCTTAAGCCTAGCGGGCTACAATGAGCAGTTCTTC. Amino acids: CASSLSLAGYNEQFF.

The sample holds a few counts of this clone. The V call is TRBV7-8, the J call TRBJ1-2, with a weak D call TRBD1 (5 bases). CDR1 and CDR2 from the germline V gene are SGHVS and FQNEAQ. The CDR3 spans 15 residues. V was pared by 3 bases and J by 0 bases, with 11 bases between. The CDR3 here is CASSLTVSANYGYTF. For the CDR3, the DNA is TGTGCCAGCAGCTTGACAGTTTCGGCTAACTATGGCTACACCTTC.

This clone has ten or more counts. This chain links TRBV28 with TRBJ1-1, with a weak D call TRBD1 (6 bases). The V and J ends lost 10 bases and 6 bases respectively, with 12 bases between them. The CDR3 has 11 residues. Germline V gene data show CDR1 as MDHEN and CDR2 as SYDVKM. DNA for the CDR3: TGTGCCATAGGGGGGTTCGCTGAAGCTTTCTTT. Its protein product is CAIGGFAEAFF.

This clone was seen a single time. A read error may be the cause here, since a much bigger clone is one base away. In the same sample, other DNA sequences code for this CDR3. This chain uses TRBV7-6 with TRBJ2-3, with D possibly TRBD1 on 5 matching bases. The CDR3 loop spans 13 amino acids. CDR1 and CDR2 from the germline V gene are SGHVS and FNYEAQ. Trimming took off 6 bases at V and 6 bases at J, with 13 bases between the two ends. This CDR3 reads CASRDQGADTQYF. The CDR3 DNA follows: TGTGCCAGCAGGGATCAGGGTGCGGATACGCAGTATTTT. The full variable domain, completed using reference TRBV7-6 and TRBJ2-3, is GAGVSQSPRYKVTKRGQDVALRCDPISGHVSLYWYRQALGQGPEFLTYFNYEAQQDKSGLPNDRFSAERPEGSISTLTIQRTEQRDSAMYRCASRDQGADTQYFGPGTRLTVL.

In its sample, this clone was seen many times. A much larger clone lies a single base off, so this may be a read error. Other DNA variants within this sample encode the same CDR3. The V gene is TRBV7-3, the J gene TRBJ2-7; possible D gene TRBD2, 5 bases. V was pared by 5 bases and J by 6 bases, with 8 bases between. The CDR3 is 11 amino acids. Per germline, CDR1 SGHTA and CDR2 FQGTGA. The CDR3 spells CASSGEFEQYF. The DNA of the CDR3 is TGTGCCAGCAGCGGGGAGTTCGAGCAGTACTTC.

The sample holds many counts of this clone. With a much larger clone just one base away, this may be a read error. The same CDR3 arises from other DNA sequences in this sample as well. The chain links TRBV28 to TRBJ2-3; possible D gene TRBD2, 5 bases. V lost 7 bases and J 10 bases, leaving 15 bases between the germline ends. This CDR3 is 12 amino acids long. Germline lookup yields CDR1 MDHEN and CDR2 SYDVKM. Written as DNA, the CDR3 is TGTGCCAGCACACGCTACACGGAGGCGCAGTATTTT. It specifies CASTRYTEAQYF.

This clone was counted at least ten times. V is TRBV29-1 and J is TRBJ2-1; no definite D call. The germline CDR1 and CDR2 sequences are SQVTM and ANQGSEA. This CDR3 has 17 residues. Trimming removed 5 bases at V and 1 base at J, with 21 bases between. The CDR3, as DNA: TGCAGCGTTTTTGGGGTTTGGAAAGGATTATCCTACAATGAGCAGTTCTTC. It is translated as CSVFGVWKGLSYNEQFF.

The chain uses TRBV7-2 and TRBJ2-4, with D perhaps matching TRBD2 (7 bases). Per germline, CDR1 SGHTA and CDR2 FQGNSA. V lost 5 bases, J lost 5 bases, and 13 bases lay in between. CDR3 length: 14 amino acids. The CDR3 nucleotides are TGTGCCAGCAGCCTATCCGGGGGGCAAAACATTCAGTACTTC. The encoded protein is CASSLSGGQNIQYF.